This T cell receptor beta chain comes out of a study of tumor and adjacent non-tumor tissue in lung cancer. Study details: There were approximately twelve adenocarcinoma, a couple of squamous cell carcinoma and 1 small cell lung cancer cases.

This sample's RNA came from whole unsorted tissue. The normal lung tissue was taken more than 3 cm from the tumor edge. With 0 bases removed from V and 1 base from J, the gap between germline ends came to 13 bases. Per the germline V gene, CDR1 is DFQATT and CDR2 is SNEGSKA (reference sequence). CDR3 length: 16 residues. Concerning this clonotype itself: Antigen unknown.

A modified ARM-PCR protocol with three rounds of nested PCR amplified TCRbeta. One entry per CDR3 protein, called by TCRdb with MiXCR from the multiplex PCR reads. This sample carries about 98,000 distinct CDR3 sequences, more than 80% of them seen once, and the ten largest clones take roughly 33%. Findings of the study overall: Higher tumor TCR diversity was associated with shorter survival.

The sequence came from a man aged 60 to 69 with small cell lung cancer. The source material was distant non-tumor lung tissue. The chain is built from TRBV20-1 and TRBJ2-1, with D tentatively TRBD2 (6 bases). CDR3 in DNA: TGCAGTGCTAGAGACCTGGGCGGGGAATCCTACAATGAGCAGTTCTTC. It specifies CSARDLGGESYNEQFF.